This TCR beta chain came from a study of blood T cell repertoires in COVID-19. Study in general: In each case, the material was cDNA or gDNA derived from T cells, B-cell-depleted T cells, or PBMCs.

Germline CDR1 SGHVS, CDR2 FQNEAQ. This CDR3 is 18 amino acids long. Trimming pared 2 bases from V and 3 bases from J, leaving 22 bases between. The repertoire was sequenced with immunoSEQ multiplex PCR; TCRdb's copy has only in-frame clones and lacks some. The sample records around 160,000 clones, around 85% being singletons. Sequenced sample: peripheral blood. The chain combines TRBV7-8 with TRBJ1-2; the D gene is possibly TRBD1 (6 bases). This receptor was taken from a man aged 55 to 70 with active or convalescent COVID-19. CDR3 nucleotides: TGTGCCAGCAGCTTACCAGCGCAAAGGCCAGGGGCTTACTATGGCTACACCTTC. Translated: CASSLPAQRPGAYYGYTF.